This TCR beta chain was recorded in a study of PD-1 blockade in classical Hodgkin lymphoma. Time point given: newly diagnosed, previously untreated cHL patient sample. Researchers pulled CD8+ T cells out of thawed PBMCs using magnetic negative selection. Peripheral samples used as comparators were newly diagnosed, untreated classical Hodgkin lymphoma PBMCs. TCRdb's copy holds only in-frame clones and misses some; the assay was immunoSEQ multiplex PCR. The repertoire has roughly 21,000 clones, 87% of them found once; the top ten carry over 6%. The CDR3 sequence is 16 residues long. Trimming took 5 bases from V and 0 from J, leaving 14 bases between them. Germline V CDR1 and CDR2: MDHEN, SYDVKM.

The receptor was derived from a human donor with classical Hodgkin lymphoma. This sequence joins TRBV28 and TRBJ2-4; possible D gene TRBD1, 5 bases. Material: CD8+ T cells from blood. The CDR3 DNA reads as TGTGCCAGCAGTACTAAGGGGATAATAGCCAAAAACATTCAGTACTTC. Translating gives CASSTKGIIAKNIQYF.